This T cell receptor (beta chain) originates from a study of cytomegalovirus exposure and HLA in healthy donors. The assay was immunoSEQ multiplex PCR, and TCRdb's table has in-frame clones only and misses some. Among over 250,000 clones listed, roughly 87% were seen once. In germline, CDR1 is MDHEN, CDR2 SYDVKM. Trimming left V 6 bases short and J 3 bases short, with 17 bases between. The CDR3 totals 15 residues. The chain links TRBV28 to TRBJ1-1, with a tentative D call TRBD1 (5 bases). The origin of this receptor is a woman aged 25 to 39 in good health and CMV-seropositive. Sequencing was performed on PBMCs. The CDR3 is CASRPRRVRDTEAFF. The CDR3 DNA is TGTGCCAGCAGGCCCCGCAGGGTCAGAGACACTGAAGCTTTCTTT.